The 9 T cell receptor beta chains reported below all come from one sample, sequenced in a study of shared clonotypes between healthy human individuals. Using immunoSEQ multiplex PCR, the repertoire was profiled, and TCRdb retains in-frame clones only, with some absent. Among millions of clones listed, 85% to 95% were seen once. Sequencing was done on a sample of naive CD4+ T cells sorted from blood. Subset specified: CD45RA+ positively selected. The receptors shown here come from a man younger than 30 in good health.

This chain uses TRBV7-2 with TRBJ2-7, with 8 bases that match TRBD2. The junction had 1 base not matched to a gene; V was cut back by 2 bases and J by 1 base. Germline loops: CDR1 SGHTA, CDR2 FQGNSA. The CDR3 covers 14 residues. The CDR3 region is CASSLRLASYEQYF. The CDR3 bases are TGTGCCAGCAGCTTAAGACTAGCGTCCTACGAGCAGTACTTC. The whole variable domain, filled in from reference TRBV7-2 and TRBJ2-7, reads GAGVSQSPSNKVTEKGKDVELRCDPISGHTALYWYRQSLGQGLEFLIYFQGNSAPDKSGLPSDRFSAERTGGSVSTLTIQRTQQEDSAVYLCASSLRLASYEQYFGPGTRLTVT.

The table lists this clone with a count of one. The chain combines TRBV30 with TRBJ1-4; 7 bases line up with TRBD1. V shed 3 bases and J 8 bases; nucleotides not matched to a gene: 6. CDR3 length: 13 residues. CDR1 and CDR2 from the germline V gene are GTSNPN and SVGIG (reference sequence). Written as DNA, the CDR3 is TGTGCCTGGAGACAGGGGACGACAGAAAAACTGTTTTTT. This encodes CAWRQGTTEKLFF.

This clone showed up many times. This rearrangement joins TRBV6-4 to TRBJ1-6; D might be TRBD1 (5 bases). CDR1 and CDR2 from the germline V gene are MRHNA and SNTAGT. This CDR3 spans 14 amino acids. V lost 6 bases, J lost 7 bases, and 13 bases lay in between. The CDR3 nucleotides are TGTGCCAGCAGCACCGGGACGCCGAATTCACCCCTCCACTTT. Its protein product is CASSTGTPNSPLHF.

This rearrangement joins TRBV28 to TRBJ2-7; D remains ambiguous. Germline assignment: CDR1 MDHEN and CDR2 SYDVKM. The ends were cut back, 1 base at V and 3 bases at J, with 10 bases in the middle. This CDR3 has 14 residues. The CDR3 is CASSLSQSGYEQYF. Here the CDR3 DNA reads TGTGCCAGCAGTTTATCGCAGTCAGGCTACGAGCAGTACTTC. The entire variable domain, with the rest obtained from reference TRBV28 and TRBJ2-7, is as follows: DVKVTQSSRYLVKRTGEKVFLECVQDMDHENMFWYRQDPGLGLRLIYFSYDVKMKEKGDIPEGYSVSREKKERFSLILESASTNQTSMYLCASSLSQSGYEQYFGPGTRLTVT.

The chain links TRBV7-2 to TRBJ2-3; 10 bases are a match to TRBD2. The CDR3 sequence is 15 residues long. With V trimmed by 4 bases and J by 10 bases, 11 bases remained unmatched. Per germline, CDR1 SGHTA and CDR2 FQGNSA. The CDR3: CASSSSGSQLQPQYF. DNA for the CDR3: TGTGCCAGCAGCTCTAGCGGGAGCCAGTTGCAACCGCAGTATTTT.

The chain uses TRBV7-2 and TRBJ2-5; TRBD1 aligns across 10 bases. The V gene end was trimmed by 5 bases and the J gene end by 3 bases; junction bases not matched to a gene: 12. Germline loops: CDR1 SGHTA, CDR2 FQGNSA. The CDR3 sequence is 17 residues long. CDR3 sequence reads: CASSLAVDRGRKETQYF. The DNA of the CDR3 is TGTGCCAGCAGCCTCGCGGTTGACAGGGGGCGGAAAGAGACCCAGTACTTC. The full variable domain, its missing parts supplied by reference TRBV7-2 and TRBJ2-5, is GAGVSQSPSNKVTEKGKDVELRCDPISGHTALYWYRQSLGQGLEFLIYFQGNSAPDKSGLPSDRFSAERTGGSVSTLTIQRTQQEDSAVYLCASSLAVDRGRKETQYFGPGTRLLVL.

The table lists this clone with a count of one. The junction does not match germline at one end; this may be a read error. The chain combines TRBV28 with TRBJ2-7, with 14 bases fitting TRBD2. The CDR3 extends over 14 amino acids. The germline gives CDR1 MDHEN, CDR2 SYDVKM. The DNA for the CDR3 is TGTGCCAGCAGTTCCGGGACTAGCGGGAGTCCCCGGGTTTTC. It specifies CASSSGTSGSPRVF.

This clone was seen a single time. The chain employs TRBV14 and TRBJ2-7; D is ambiguous. Germline V gene lookup returns CDR1 SGHDN and CDR2 FVKESK. With 4 bases removed from V and 3 bases from J, the gap between germline ends came to 7 bases. The CDR3 has 12 amino acids. The CDR3 loop is CASSRTGYEQYF. The CDR3 coding sequence is TGTGCCAGCAGCCGGACGGGCTACGAGCAGTACTTC.

This clone was counted a single time. V is TRBV7-9 and J is TRBJ2-7; 11 nucleotides line up with TRBD2. The CDR3 runs 16 residues. Germline V gives CDR1 SEHNR, CDR2 FQNEAQ (reference sequence). The V segment lost 7 bases and the J segment 4 bases; nucleotides outside the gene matches: 12. The CDR3 nucleotides read TGTGCCAGCACCCGGAGGGGGGGACTAGCGGATTACGAGCAGTACTTC. This translates into CASTRRGGLADYEQYF.